One and the same sample provided the 20 T cell receptor beta chains below, sequenced in a study of blood T cell repertoires in COVID-19. Assay used: immunoSEQ multiplex PCR; TCRdb lists only in-frame clones, some missing. Among under 250,000 clones, 80% to 90% were seen once, and the ten largest hold under 14%. The sample consisted of peripheral blood. These receptors were taken from a man between 50 and 59 years old with COVID-19, enrolled during active disease.

The CDR3 sequence is CASSVGQQETQYF. In DNA, the CDR3 is TGTGCCAGCTCAGTGGGACAGCAAGAGACCCAGTACTTC. The chain joins TRBV18 to TRBJ2-5; 7 bases match TRBD1. Germline-derived CDR1 and CDR2 are KGHSH and LQKENI. CDR3 length equals 13 residues. The V and J ends lost 5 bases and 2 bases, in that order; junction bases with no gene match: 2.

The rearrangement uses TRBV18 and TRBJ2-2; 7 nucleotides line up with TRBD1. The CDR3 loop spans 18 amino acids. Germline CDR1 is KGHSH and CDR2 is LQKENI. With 4 bases clipped from V and 0 bases from J, the junction kept 11 bases outside the gene matches. The CDR3 sequence is CASSLLNIQGTNTGELFF. The CDR3 DNA reads as TGTGCCAGCTCACTACTAAACATACAGGGGACGAACACCGGGGAGCTGTTTTTT.

The gene calls are TRBV5-1 and TRBJ2-1; 10 bases fit TRBD2. This CDR3 has 15 amino acids. Losses at the gene ends were 4 bases for V and 9 bases for J; bases not matched to a gene: 10. Looked up from germline, CDR1 is SGHRS and CDR2 is YFSETQ. DNA of the CDR3: TGCGCCAGCAGCGAGGGGACTAGCGAAAGGGGTGAGCAGTTCTTC. This translates into CASSEGTSERGEQFF.

This rearrangement joins TRBV15 to TRBJ1-2; D unclear. The V gene lost 0 bases and the J gene lost 4 bases, with 15 bases spanning the gap. The CDR3 contains 16 residues. In germline, CDR1 is LNHNV, CDR2 YYDKDF (reference sequence). CDR3 coding DNA: TGTGCCACCAGCAGAGATCTCCCTCGAGGAGTCTATGGCTACACCTTC. This codes for CATSRDLPRGVYGYTF. The whole variable domain, filled in from reference TRBV15 and TRBJ1-2, reads DAMVIQNPRYQVTQFGKPVTLSCSQTLNHNVMYWYQQKSSQAPKLLFHYYDKDFNNEADTPDNFQSRRPNTSFCFLDIRSPGLGDTAMYLCATSRDLPRGVYGYTFGSGTRLTVV.

The chain joins TRBV7-9 to TRBJ2-3, with a weak D call TRBD1 (6 bases). The CDR3 length is 16 residues. Germline loops: CDR1 SEHNR, CDR2 FQNEAQ (reference sequence). V was cut by 5 bases and J by 3 bases, with 18 bases left in between. CDR3 in amino acids: CASSPQPAGVTDTQYF. CDR3 nucleotides: TGTGCCAGCAGCCCACAACCCGCAGGGGTGACAGATACGCAGTATTTT.

This chain connects TRBV5-1 to TRBJ1-4; a possible D gene is TRBD1 (5 bases). The V end lost 2 bases, the J end lost 7 bases, and 15 bases lay between the germline ends. This CDR3 is 15 amino acids long. The germline V gene encodes CDR1 SGHRS and CDR2 YFSETQ. CDR3 DNA: TGCGCCAGCAGCTTACGGGACGGAGGGAGTGAAAAACTGTTTTTT. Its translation: CASSLRDGGSEKLFF. Combining the CDR3 with reference TRBV5-1 and TRBJ1-4 gives the whole variable domain KAGVTQTPRYLIKTRGQQVTLSCSPISGHRSVSWYQQTPGQGLQFLFEYFSETQRNKGNFPGRFSGRQFSNSRSEMNVSTLELGDSALYLCASSLRDGGSEKLFFGSGTQLSVL.

The chain joins TRBV4-2 to TRBJ1-6; D is undetermined. Germline CDR1 and CDR2: LGHNA and YNFKEQ. The CDR3 is 13 residues long. Between the trimmed V and J ends, which lost 0 bases and 13 bases, there was a span of 10 bases. The CDR3 is CASSQDVPFPLHF. The CDR3 nucleotides read TGTGCCAGCAGCCAAGACGTCCCCTTTCCCCTCCACTTT.

V usage is TRBV3-1 (or the pseudogene TRBV3-2) and J usage is TRBJ1-2; D is possibly TRBD1 (5 bases). Germline V gene lookup returns CDR1 LGHDT and CDR2 YNNKEL (reference sequence). The CDR3 runs to 14 residues. Trimming removed 1 base at V and 6 bases at J, with 12 bases between. CDR3 loop: CASSQGTRLHGYTF. The DNA of the CDR3 is TGTGCCAGCAGCCAAGGGACAAGGCTTCATGGCTACACCTTC.

V usage is TRBV2 and J usage is TRBJ1-1; 8 nucleotides agree with TRBD1. CDR1 and CDR2 (germline): SNHLY, FYNNEI. The CDR3 is made up of 15 amino acids. V gave up 6 bases and J gave up 0 bases; unmatched junction bases: 6. CDR3 amino acids: CASSRQGSMNTEAFF. Written as DNA, the CDR3 is TGTGCCAGCAGCCGACAGGGGTCCATGAACACTGAAGCTTTCTTT.

The V gene is TRBV9, the J gene TRBJ2-1; D is undetermined. The V gene's germline CDR1 is SGDLS and CDR2 YYNGEE. With 1 base removed from V and 9 bases from J, the gap between germline ends came to 5 bases. This CDR3 contains 11 residues. CDR3 sequence reads: CASSVSFEQFF. CDR3 sequence (DNA): TGTGCCAGCAGCGTATCCTTTGAGCAGTTCTTC.

V and J are TRBV5-1 and TRBJ1-2; D uncertain. The CDR3 consists of 13 residues. Germline V lookup: CDR1 SGHRS, CDR2 YFSETQ. V lost 0 bases, J lost 2 bases, and 5 bases lay in between. The CDR3 spells CASSLAENYGYTF. The CDR3 nucleotides read TGCGCCAGCAGCTTGGCCGAGAACTATGGCTACACCTTC. The variable domain in full, with the rest retrieved from reference TRBV5-1 and TRBJ1-2, is KAGVTQTPRYLIKTRGQQVTLSCSPISGHRSVSWYQQTPGQGLQFLFEYFSETQRNKGNFPGRFSGRQFSNSRSEMNVSTLELGDSALYLCASSLAENYGYTFGSGTRLTVV.

This clone is a singleton in its sample. The chain has TRBV27 and TRBJ2-7, with 13 bases lining up with TRBD2. Germline CDR1 MNHEY, CDR2 SMNVEV (reference sequence). The length of the CDR3 is 13 residues. V lost 5 bases, J lost 9 bases, and 4 bases stayed unmatched. CDR3 sequence: CASSGLAGVAQYF. CDR3 nucleotides: TGTGCCAGCAGTGGACTAGCGGGAGTAGCGCAGTACTTC.

The chain has TRBV7-8 and TRBJ1-4, with 7 bases lining up with TRBD1. There are 16 residues in the CDR3. V was clipped by 5 bases and J by 4 bases; unmatched bases: 10. Germline lookup yields CDR1 SGHVS and CDR2 FQNEAQ. CDR3 loop: CASSPRRDSFNEKLFF. The CDR3 DNA sequence: TGTGCCAGCAGCCCGCGCAGGGACAGCTTTAATGAAAAACTGTTTTTT.

The chain is built from TRBV3-1 (or the pseudogene TRBV3-2) and TRBJ2-7; D perhaps matches TRBD2 (5 bases). V was cut by 6 bases and J by 7 bases, with 19 bases left in between. Germline CDR1 and CDR2: LGHDT and YNNKEL (reference sequence). The CDR3 loop spans 14 amino acids. The CDR3 sequence: CASSPRGEVREQYF. In nucleotides, the CDR3 is TGTGCCAGCAGTCCCCGGGGAGAGGTAAGGGAGCAGTACTTC.

This chain links TRBV24-1 with TRBJ2-1; D possibly corresponds to TRBD1 (6 bases). V gave up 6 bases and J gave up 2 bases, with 13 bases separating them. This CDR3 comprises 15 residues. Germline CDR1 is KGHDR and CDR2 is SFDVKD. In DNA, the CDR3 is TGTGCCACCAGTAGAAGCCGGGACACCTACAATGAGCAGTTCTTC. It is translated as CATSRSRDTYNEQFF.

The chain employs TRBV15 and TRBJ2-5, with 10 bases fitting TRBD2. The trim removed 7 bases at V and 1 base at J, leaving 15 bases unmatched. Germline V gives CDR1 LNHNV, CDR2 YYDKDF (reference sequence). This CDR3 has 18 amino acids. The CDR3 coding sequence is TGTGCCACCACAGACCGGACCCGACTAGCGGGCATCCAAGAGACCCAGTACTTC. Protein product: CATTDRTRLAGIQETQYF.

The chain employs TRBV27 and TRBJ1-6; 10 nucleotides line up with TRBD1. This CDR3 is 16 amino acids long. V was clipped by 5 bases and J by 1 base; unmatched bases: 2. CDR1 and CDR2 from the germline V gene are MNHEY and SMNVEV (reference sequence). This CDR3 reads CASSLDRGSYNSPLHF. The CDR3 nucleotides read TGTGCCAGCAGTCTGGACAGGGGGTCCTATAATTCACCCCTCCACTTT.

The chain couples TRBV5-1 to TRBJ1-2; 7 bases align to TRBD1. The V gene's germline CDR1 is SGHRS and CDR2 YFSETQ. The CDR3 contains 16 residues. The V gene end was trimmed by 4 bases and the J gene end by 0 bases; junction bases not matched to a gene: 9. In DNA, the CDR3 is TGCGCCAGCAGCCGTACAGGGGATCTAGCTAACTATGGCTACACCTTC. As protein: CASSRTGDLANYGYTF.

The V gene is TRBV6-5, the J gene TRBJ2-7, with TRBD2 as a possible D gene (6 bases). V gave up 2 bases and J gave up 3 bases, with 14 bases separating them. The length of the CDR3 is 15 residues. The germline V gene has CDR1 MNHEY and CDR2 SVGAGI. CDR3 nucleotide sequence: TGTGCCAGCAGTTACCGCGGGACCTTTTTCTACGAGCAGTACTTC. This sequence encodes CASSYRGTFFYEQYF.

This sequence joins TRBV6-6 and TRBJ2-7; 11 nucleotides line up with TRBD1. Trimming cost V 5 bases and J 5 bases; bases outside gene matches: 5. Germline lookup yields CDR1 MNHNY and CDR2 SVGAGI (reference sequence). This CDR3 has 14 amino acids. The CDR3 DNA sequence: TGTGCCAGCAGTACTGGACAGGGGGCCCACGAGCAGTACTTC. Translating it yields CASSTGQGAHEQYF.